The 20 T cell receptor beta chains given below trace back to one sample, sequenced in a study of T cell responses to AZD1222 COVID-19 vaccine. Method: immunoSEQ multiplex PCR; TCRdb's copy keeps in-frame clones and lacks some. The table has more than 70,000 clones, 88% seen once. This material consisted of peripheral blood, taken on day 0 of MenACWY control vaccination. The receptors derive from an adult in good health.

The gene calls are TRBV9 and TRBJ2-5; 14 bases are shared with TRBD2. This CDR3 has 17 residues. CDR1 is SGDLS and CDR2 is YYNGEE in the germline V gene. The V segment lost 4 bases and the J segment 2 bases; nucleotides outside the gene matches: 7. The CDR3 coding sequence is TGTGCCAGCAGCCCCGTCGGACTAGCGGGGGGACAAGAGACCCAGTACTTC. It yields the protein CASSPVGLAGGQETQYF.

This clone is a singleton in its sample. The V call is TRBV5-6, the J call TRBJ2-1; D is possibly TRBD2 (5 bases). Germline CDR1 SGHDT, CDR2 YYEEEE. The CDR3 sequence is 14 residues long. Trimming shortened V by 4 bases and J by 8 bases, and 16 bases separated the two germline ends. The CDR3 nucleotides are TGTGCCAGCAGCCTTAGGACGGTGCGGGATGAGCAGTTCTTC. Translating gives CASSLRTVRDEQFF.

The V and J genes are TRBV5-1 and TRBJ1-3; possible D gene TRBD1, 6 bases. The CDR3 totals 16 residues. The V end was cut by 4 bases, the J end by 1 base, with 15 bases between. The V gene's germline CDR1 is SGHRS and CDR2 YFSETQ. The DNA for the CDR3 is TGCGCCAGCAGCGGAATTAAGGGGGTTTCTGGAAACACCATATATTTT. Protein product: CASSGIKGVSGNTIYF.

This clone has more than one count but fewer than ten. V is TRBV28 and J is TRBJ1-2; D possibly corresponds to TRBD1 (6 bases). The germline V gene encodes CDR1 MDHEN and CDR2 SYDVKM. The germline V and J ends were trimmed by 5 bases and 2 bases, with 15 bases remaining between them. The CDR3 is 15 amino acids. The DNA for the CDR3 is TGTGCCAGCAGTAGGGTCGCAGGGGTCAACTATGGCTACACCTTC. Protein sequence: CASSRVAGVNYGYTF.

The CDR3 nucleotides read TGTGCCAGCAGCTTAGACCCTGACAGGGTGGAGGGCTACACCTTC. As protein: CASSLDPDRVEGYTF. V is TRBV7-9 and J is TRBJ1-2; 7 nucleotides line up with TRBD1. The CDR3 contains 15 residues. The germline V gene encodes CDR1 SEHNR and CDR2 FQNEAQ (reference sequence). The trim removed 1 base at V and 8 bases at J, leaving 10 bases unmatched.

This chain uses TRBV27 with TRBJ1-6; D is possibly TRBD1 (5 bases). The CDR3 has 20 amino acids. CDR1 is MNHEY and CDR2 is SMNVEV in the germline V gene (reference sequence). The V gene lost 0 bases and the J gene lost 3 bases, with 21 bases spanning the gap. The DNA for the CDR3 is TGTGCCAGCAGTTTATCGGGCGCCAGGGTTATTCTCTACTATAATTCACCCCTCCACTTT. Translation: CASSLSGARVILYYNSPLHF.

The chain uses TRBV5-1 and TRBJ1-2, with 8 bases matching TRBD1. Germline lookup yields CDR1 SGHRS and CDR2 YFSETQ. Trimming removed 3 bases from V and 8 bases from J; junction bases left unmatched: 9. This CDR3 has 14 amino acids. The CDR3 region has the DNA TGCGCCAGCAGCTCTGGACAGGGCGCCTGGGGCTACACCTTC. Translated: CASSSGQGAWGYTF.

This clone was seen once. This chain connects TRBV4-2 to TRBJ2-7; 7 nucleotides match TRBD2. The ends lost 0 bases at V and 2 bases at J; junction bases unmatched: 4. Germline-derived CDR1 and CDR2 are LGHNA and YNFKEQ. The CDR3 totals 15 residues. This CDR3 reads CASSQDRGTTYEQYF. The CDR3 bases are TGTGCCAGCAGCCAAGATCGAGGGACTACCTACGAGCAGTACTTC.

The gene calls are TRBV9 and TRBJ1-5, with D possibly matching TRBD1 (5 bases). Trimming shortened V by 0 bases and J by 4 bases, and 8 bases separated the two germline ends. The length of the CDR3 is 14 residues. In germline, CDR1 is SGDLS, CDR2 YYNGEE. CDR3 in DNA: TGTGCCAGCAGCGTAGGGGAGGGGAATCAGCCCCAGCATTTT. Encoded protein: CASSVGEGNQPQHF. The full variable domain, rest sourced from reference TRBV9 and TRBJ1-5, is DSGVTQTPKHLITATGQRVTLRCSPRSGDLSVYWYQQSLDQGLQFLIQYYNGEERAKGNILERFSAQQFPDLHSELNLSSLELGDSALYFCASSVGEGNQPQHFGDGTRLSIL.

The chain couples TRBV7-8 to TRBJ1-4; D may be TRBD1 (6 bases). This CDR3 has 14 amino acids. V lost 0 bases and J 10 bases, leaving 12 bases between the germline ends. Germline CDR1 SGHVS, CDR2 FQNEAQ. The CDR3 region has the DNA TGTGCCAGCAGCTTAGCAGGGGGGCTAGGAAAACTGTTTTTT. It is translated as CASSLAGGLGKLFF.

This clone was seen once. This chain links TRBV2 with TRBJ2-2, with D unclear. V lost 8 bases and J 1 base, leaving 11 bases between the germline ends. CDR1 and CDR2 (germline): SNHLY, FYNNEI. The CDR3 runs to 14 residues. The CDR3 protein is CASRQAWNTGELFF. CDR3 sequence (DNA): TGTGCCAGCCGGCAAGCGTGGAACACCGGGGAGCTGTTTTTT.

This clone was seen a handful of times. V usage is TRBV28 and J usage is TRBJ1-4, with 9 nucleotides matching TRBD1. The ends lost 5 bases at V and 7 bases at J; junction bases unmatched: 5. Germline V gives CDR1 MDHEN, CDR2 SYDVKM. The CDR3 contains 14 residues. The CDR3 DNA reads TGTGCCAGCAGTAGGGGACAGGGTGGTGAAAAACTGTTTTTT. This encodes CASSRGQGGEKLFF.

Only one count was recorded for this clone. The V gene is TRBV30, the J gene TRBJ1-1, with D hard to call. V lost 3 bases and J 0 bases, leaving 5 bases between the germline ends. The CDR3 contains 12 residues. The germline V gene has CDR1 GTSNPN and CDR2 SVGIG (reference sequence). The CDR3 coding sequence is TGTGCCTGGAGCAAGGTGAACACTGAAGCTTTCTTT. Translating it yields CAWSKVNTEAFF.

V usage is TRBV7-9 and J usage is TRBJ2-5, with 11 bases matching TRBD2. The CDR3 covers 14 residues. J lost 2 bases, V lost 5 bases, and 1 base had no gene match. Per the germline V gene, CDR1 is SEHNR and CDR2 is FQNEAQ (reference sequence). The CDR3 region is CASSRLAGQETQYF. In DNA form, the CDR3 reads TGTGCCAGCAGCCGACTAGCGGGGCAAGAGACCCAGTACTTC.

CDR3 DNA sequence: TGTGCCAGCAGTTACTCGAAGGCTAACCATAATTCACCCCTCCACTTT. Its translation is CASSYSKANHNSPLHF. J is TRBJ1-6 and V is TRBV6-2 or TRBV6-3; D is unclear. Germline-derived CDR1 and CDR2 are MNHEY and SVGEGT. This CDR3 is 16 amino acids long. Trimming cost V 0 bases and J 5 bases, with 11 bases left between them.

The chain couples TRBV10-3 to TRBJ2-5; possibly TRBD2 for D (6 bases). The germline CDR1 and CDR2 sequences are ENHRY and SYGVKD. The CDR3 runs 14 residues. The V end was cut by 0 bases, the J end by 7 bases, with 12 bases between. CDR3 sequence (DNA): TGTGCCATCAGTGAGTCGGAGGGGATCGGGACCCAGTACTTC. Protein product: CAISESEGIGTQYF.

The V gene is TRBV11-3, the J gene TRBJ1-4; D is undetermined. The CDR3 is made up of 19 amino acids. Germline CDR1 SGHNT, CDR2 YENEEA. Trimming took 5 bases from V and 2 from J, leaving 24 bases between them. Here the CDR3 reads CASSLTAPLHAWTNEKLFF. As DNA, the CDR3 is TGTGCCAGCAGCCTTACAGCTCCTCTTCACGCGTGGACTAATGAAAAACTGTTTTTT.

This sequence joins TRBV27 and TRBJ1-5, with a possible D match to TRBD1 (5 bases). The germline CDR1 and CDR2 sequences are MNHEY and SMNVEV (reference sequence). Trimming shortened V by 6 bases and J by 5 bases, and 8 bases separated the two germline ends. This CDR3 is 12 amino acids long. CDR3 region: CASRARDQPQHF. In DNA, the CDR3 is TGTGCCAGCAGAGCCAGGGATCAGCCCCAGCATTTT.

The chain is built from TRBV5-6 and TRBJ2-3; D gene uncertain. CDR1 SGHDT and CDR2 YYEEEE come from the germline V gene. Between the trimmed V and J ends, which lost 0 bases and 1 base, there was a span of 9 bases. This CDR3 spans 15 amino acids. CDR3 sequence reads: CASSLVPGRTDTQYF. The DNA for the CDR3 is TGTGCCAGCAGCTTGGTTCCAGGCCGCACAGATACGCAGTATTTT.

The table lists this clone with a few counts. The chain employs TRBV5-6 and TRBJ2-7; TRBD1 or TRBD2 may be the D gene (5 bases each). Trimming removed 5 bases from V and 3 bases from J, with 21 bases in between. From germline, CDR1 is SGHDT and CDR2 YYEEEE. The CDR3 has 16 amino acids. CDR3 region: CASSSGPRGRSYEQYF. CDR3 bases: TGTGCCAGCAGTTCTGGGCCCCGGGGCAGAAGCTACGAGCAGTACTTC.